This T cell receptor beta chain was observed in a study of read filtering for tumor transcriptome and immune sequencing. Study-level background: Transcriptome libraries were built from DNase-treated RNA. TCR-mapped reads were about 4 to 11 million with IR-seq versus roughly 80 to 1273 with RNA-seq.

This clonotype was observed once. This clone may be a read error of a much larger clone one base away. Germline V gives CDR1 MNHEY, CDR2 SVGAGI. V shed 2 bases and J 13 bases; nucleotides not matched to a gene: 14. There are 15 residues in the CDR3. The library was built from around 400 ng RNA with molecular barcoded adaptors for alpha/delta and beta/gamma chains. TCRdb re-called the reads through MiXCR, storing one row per CDR3 protein. Here the sample spans approximately 140,000 distinct CDR3 sequences, approximately 13% being singletons. Sequenced input: a population of CD138-negative cells sorted from bone marrow. The sequence came from a donor over 35 with multiple myeloma. The J gene is TRBJ2-5, the V gene TRBV6-5, with 9 bases lining up with TRBD1. CDR3 sequence: CASSYKPGQGAVRYF. For the CDR3, the DNA is TGTGCCAGCAGTTACAAACCGGGACAGGGAGCGGTCCGGTACTTC.